This T cell receptor beta chain was retrieved from a study of CD4 T cells in relation to SARS-CoV-2 and coronaviruses. Germline-derived CDR1 and CDR2 are SEHNR and FQNEAQ (reference sequence). Germline trimming cut 6 bases from V and 0 bases from J; bases unmatched to any gene: 16. The CDR3 length is 19 residues. About this clone: Its target is not known.

The assay was immunoSEQ multiplex PCR, and TCRdb's table has in-frame clones only and misses some. Counted here are more than 20,000 clones, 76% occurring once; the ten biggest clones make up approximately 16%. CD4+ T cells from unexposed donors were obtained before the COVID-19 pandemic (2011-2018). The cells were cultured for less than twelve days before CD4+ T cells were isolated. The receptor's source is a human donor in good health. Material: CD4+ T cells from PBMCs, cultured in vitro. This rearrangement joins TRBV7-9 to TRBJ2-1, with 8 bases lining up with TRBD2. CDR3 region: CASRRDRPGLESSYNEQFF. As DNA, the CDR3 is TGTGCCAGCAGACGCGACAGACCGGGACTAGAAAGCTCCTACAATGAGCAGTTCTTC.